Given below is one TCR beta chain in context. This entry is derived from a study of blood T cell repertoires in COVID-19. In the study overall: Donors in the United States, Italy and Spain gave samples during acute or convalescent COVID-19. From T cells, B-cell-depleted T cells, or PBMCs came the material, which was cDNA or gDNA.

Original methodology: Cell counts per sample came from amplifying reference gene primers. Sequencing was performed with immunoSEQ multiplex PCR; in TCRdb, only in-frame clones are kept and a portion is missing. D and trimming come from the DNA, and the V and J calls and clone size come from that table. This repertoire shows nearly 60,000 clones, over 75% found once; its top ten account for around 4.5%. Trimming shortened V by 8 bases and J by 0 bases, and 16 bases separated the two germline ends. The germline V gene encodes CDR1 SNHLY and CDR2 FYNNEI. The CDR3 has 16 amino acids. The chain links TRBV2 to TRBJ1-4; a weak D match, TRBD1 (5 bases). This TCR was recovered from a man aged 35 to 55 with active COVID-19. The sequenced sample was peripheral blood. The CDR3 here is CASVLDRPATNEKLFF. The DNA for the CDR3 is TGTGCCAGCGTTCTTGACAGACCAGCAACTAATGAAAAACTGTTTTTT.